This entry concerns a single TCR beta chain. The length of the CDR3 is 12 residues. V shed 10 bases, J shed 4 bases, and the junction held 3 bases outside the gene matches. Germline values: CDR1 MDHEN, CDR2 SYDVKM. Generated by immunoSEQ multiplex PCR, the TCRdb table keeps only in-frame clones and is missing some. The table records roughly 200,000 clones, around 86% of them present only once. This record belongs to a study of blood T cell repertoires in COVID-19. Sequenced: PBMCs or T cells enriched from blood (not recorded which). The rearrangement uses TRBV28 and TRBJ2-7; 11 bases are a match to TRBD2. This TCR was recovered from a man aged 40-49 years with acute COVID-19. CDR3 sequence reads: CATGLAAYEQYF. The CDR3 nucleotides are TGTGCCACGGGACTAGCGGCATACGAGCAGTACTTC. Together with reference TRBV28 and TRBJ2-7, the CDR3 gives the full variable domain: DVKVTQSSRYLVKRTGEKVFLECVQDMDHENMFWYRQDPGLGLRLIYFSYDVKMKEKGDIPEGYSVSREKKERFSLILESASTNQTSMYLCATGLAAYEQYFGPGTRLTVT.